This T cell receptor (beta chain) was sequenced during a study of cytomegalovirus exposure and HLA in healthy donors. Turning to the study itself: There were about 85 million unique TCRs (from HLA-typed donors) in an early data release. Among the approximately 420 donors who were genotyped, roughly 76% fell in the genetic ancestry cluster that is associated with self-reported Caucasian donors.

The study ran its PCR with 60 Vbeta and 13 Jbeta primers. Libraries were prepared by immunoSEQ multiplex PCR; TCRdb keeps only in-frame clonotypes and omits some of them. The profile shows some 140,000 clones, approximately 80% of them singletons. Germline V gene data show CDR1 as SGHTA and CDR2 as FQGNSA. This CDR3 contains 17 residues. The V segment lost 1 base and the J segment 5 bases; nucleotides outside the gene matches: 8. This sequence was found in a man aged 25-45 years in good health and CMV-seronegative. V is TRBV7-2 and J is TRBJ1-5, with 10 nucleotides matching TRBD1. Sequencing input: PBMCs. Written as DNA, the CDR3 is TGTGCCAGCAGCTTAGTAGGGGGACAGGGGAGCCATCAGCCCCAGCATTTT. This translates into CASSLVGGQGSHQPQHF.